This T cell receptor (beta chain) was recovered during a study of blood T cell repertoires in COVID-19. Study summary: The origin of the acute and convalescent COVID-19 samples was the United States, Italy and Spain.

Trimming took 6 bases from V and 7 from J, leaving 19 bases between them. This CDR3 comprises 15 residues. The V gene's germline CDR1 is LNHDA and CDR2 SQIVND (reference sequence). The data were produced by immunoSEQ multiplex PCR, yet TCRdb's version contains in-frame clones alone and is incomplete. The profile shows 300,000 to 400,000 clones, 65% to 90% of them singletons. Participant age was about 18 to 89 years, and participants resided in about two dozen US areas. V gene TRBV19 combines with J gene TRBJ1-5; a possible D gene is TRBD1 (5 bases). The sequence came from a woman aged 40 to 49 with acute COVID-19. Material for sequencing was PBMCs or T cells enriched from blood (not recorded which). The CDR3 spells CASRPGAPLVQPQHF. CDR3 sequence (DNA): TGTGCCAGTAGGCCTGGGGCTCCCCTGGTGCAGCCCCAGCATTTT.